The 31 T cell receptor beta chains below come from one sample, sequenced in a study of T cell changes during pregnancy in multiple sclerosis. Profiling relied on immunoSEQ multiplex PCR, and the TCRdb table lists in-frame clones only, not all of them. Of around 62,000 clones in the sample, less than 95% were seen once. The sample here was peripheral blood, taken in the second trimester of pregnancy. Receptors originate from a female donor in good health, enrolled as a control in a pregnancy study.

The rearrangement links TRBV5-4 to TRBJ2-1; 7 nucleotides align to TRBD1. CDR1 is SGHNT, CDR2 YYREEE, per germline (reference sequence). This CDR3 is built from 16 residues. The V and J ends lost 5 bases and 4 bases, in that order; junction bases with no gene match: 12. The DNA for the CDR3 is TGTGCCAGCAGTCCCAATAACAGGGGCCAATACAATGAGCAGTTCTTC. Translated, it gives CASSPNNRGQYNEQFF.

The chain carries TRBV20-1 and TRBJ2-1; D may be TRBD2 (5 bases). This CDR3 region has 11 residues. Per the germline V gene, CDR1 is DFQATT and CDR2 is SNEGSKA (reference sequence). Trimming removed 2 bases at V and 6 bases at J, with 5 bases between. The CDR3 spells CSARTSNEQFF. The DNA of the CDR3 is TGCAGTGCTAGAACTAGCAATGAGCAGTTCTTC.

The V gene is TRBV4-2, the J gene TRBJ2-3; 10 bases match TRBD2. This CDR3 is built from 18 residues. Per germline, CDR1 LGHNA and CDR2 YNFKEQ. V lost 1 base to trimming and J lost 2 bases; unmatched junction nucleotides: 9. CDR3: CASSQAKRGGAVTDTQYF. In DNA form, the CDR3 reads TGTGCCAGCAGCCAAGCTAAGCGGGGGGGCGCGGTCACAGATACGCAGTATTTT.

This chain links TRBV25-1 with TRBJ2-3; 13 bases fit TRBD2. Germline CDR1 is MGHDK and CDR2 is SYGVNS. The V and J ends lost 4 bases and 6 bases, in that order; junction bases with no gene match: 10. The CDR3 contains 17 residues. The chain's CDR3 is CASSAMGLAGKGDTQYF. The CDR3 region has the DNA TGTGCCAGCAGTGCCATGGGACTAGCGGGAAAAGGGGATACGCAGTATTTT.

This clone showed up just a few times. In DNA, the CDR3 is TGTGCCAGCAGCCCGAGACAGCAAATGAACACTGAAGCTTTCTTT. Translation gives CASSPRQQMNTEAFF. The rearrangement uses TRBV11-1 and TRBJ1-1, with D possibly TRBD1 on 5 matching bases. Germline V gene sequence: CDR1 SGHAT, CDR2 FQDESV (reference sequence). CDR3 length: 15 residues. Trimming pared 5 bases from V and 0 bases from J, leaving 13 bases between. The full variable domain, its missing parts supplied by reference TRBV11-1 and TRBJ1-1, is EAEVAQSPRYKITEKSQAVAFWCDPISGHATLYWYRQILGQGPELLVQFQDESVVDDSQLPKDRFSAERLKGVDSTLKIQPAELGDSAMYLCASSPRQQMNTEAFFGQGTRLTVV.

The chain couples TRBV30 to TRBJ1-1, with a tentative D call TRBD1 (5 bases). CDR1 and CDR2 from the germline V gene are GTSNPN and SVGIG (reference sequence). The V and J ends lost 8 bases and 4 bases respectively, with 14 bases between them. This CDR3 spans 12 amino acids. The CDR3 reads CAGDFGTTEAFF. CDR3 bases: TGTGCCGGGGACTTCGGGACCACTGAAGCTTTCTTT. Looking up the rest from reference TRBV30 and TRBJ1-1 gives the full variable domain: SQTIHQWPATLVQPVGSPLSLECTVEGTSNPNLYWYRQAAGRGLQLLFYSVGIGQISSEVPQNLSASRPQDRQFILSSKKLLLSDSGFYLCAGDFGTTEAFFGQGTRLTVV.

V gene TRBV10-3 combines with J gene TRBJ1-1, with D possibly matching TRBD1 (6 bases). Germline CDR1 and CDR2: ENHRY and SYGVKD. With 5 bases removed from V and 6 bases from J, the gap between germline ends came to 25 bases. This CDR3 has 17 residues. This CDR3 is CAISPRVASTGNSEAFF. The CDR3 DNA reads as TGTGCCATCAGTCCGCGGGTCGCGTCGACAGGTAACTCTGAAGCTTTCTTT.

The chain has TRBV5-1 and TRBJ2-7, with 8 bases lining up with TRBD1. Looked up from germline, CDR1 is SGHRS and CDR2 is YFSETQ. The CDR3 runs 16 residues. Losses at the gene ends were 0 bases for V and 0 bases for J; bases not matched to a gene: 5. DNA for the CDR3: TGCGCCAGCAGCTTGGGTCGCCAGGGGGCCTCCTACGAGCAGTACTTC. Its protein product is CASSLGRQGASYEQYF.

V and J are TRBV5-5 and TRBJ1-5; no definite D call. This CDR3 spans 13 amino acids. Trimming cost V 3 bases and J 7 bases, with 11 bases left between them. Germline values: CDR1 SGHKS, CDR2 YYEKEE (reference sequence). In nucleotides, the CDR3 is TGTGCCAGCAGCTCCATTTCAGGCCAGCCCCAGCATTTT. As protein: CASSSISGQPQHF. Complete variable domain (other parts from reference TRBV5-5 and TRBJ1-5): DAGVTQSPTHLIKTRGQQVTLRCSPISGHKSVSWYQQVLGQGPQFIFQYYEKEERGRGNFPDRFSARQFPNYSSELNVNALLLGDSALYLCASSSISGQPQHFGDGTRLSIL.

V gene TRBV6-5 combines with J gene TRBJ2-3; possible D gene TRBD1, 5 bases. V was clipped by 8 bases and J by 2 bases, with 11 bases between them. This CDR3 comprises 13 residues. The germline CDR1 and CDR2 sequences are MNHEY and SVGAGI. CDR3 coding DNA: TGTGCCAGCCGACCGACAGTCACAGATACGCAGTATTTT. Its translation: CASRPTVTDTQYF.

The chain recombines TRBV6-1 with TRBJ2-1, with a tentative D call TRBD2 (5 bases). The V end was cut by 3 bases, the J end by 0 bases, with 18 bases between. The CDR3 loop spans 18 amino acids. CDR1 and CDR2 (germline): MNHNS, SASEGT. CDR3 loop: CASSDWNSARSSYNEQFF. The CDR3 DNA sequence: TGTGCCAGCAGTGATTGGAATAGCGCAAGGAGCTCCTACAATGAGCAGTTCTTC.

The genes are TRBV5-6 and TRBJ2-7; 10 bases agree with TRBD2. CDR1 is SGHDT and CDR2 is YYEEEE in the germline V gene. The CDR3 runs 16 residues. J lost 3 bases, V lost 0 bases, and 6 bases had no gene match. The CDR3 protein is CASSLAASGGVYEQYF. CDR3 nucleotide sequence: TGTGCCAGCAGCTTGGCGGCTAGCGGGGGCGTCTACGAGCAGTACTTC. The full variable domain, completed using reference TRBV5-6 and TRBJ2-7, is DAGVTQSPTHLIKTRGQQVTLRCSPKSGHDTVSWYQQALGQGPQFIFQYYEEEERQRGNFPDRFSGHQFPNYSSELNVNALLLGDSALYLCASSLAASGGVYEQYFGPGTRLTVT.

The rearrangement uses TRBV5-6 and TRBJ1-1; 8 bases line up with TRBD1. The CDR3 is made up of 15 amino acids. V lost 4 bases, J lost 6 bases, and 11 bases stayed unmatched. Germline CDR1 SGHDT, CDR2 YYEEEE. The CDR3 sequence: CASSRPRQGLPEAFF. CDR3 sequence (DNA): TGTGCCAGCAGCCGGCCGAGACAGGGGTTACCTGAAGCTTTCTTT.

The J gene is TRBJ1-3, the V gene TRBV18; D not resolved. Between the trimmed V and J ends, which lost 3 bases and 9 bases, there was a span of 12 bases. The CDR3 sequence is 13 residues long. The germline CDR1 and CDR2 sequences are KGHSH and LQKENI. Here the CDR3 reads CASSPGGGSTIYF. As DNA, the CDR3 is TGTGCCAGCTCACCCGGCGGTGGGAGCACCATATATTTT.

The chain couples TRBV5-1 to TRBJ2-7; D is ambiguous. The ends were cut back, 0 bases at V and 1 base at J, with 11 bases in the middle. Germline CDR1 SGHRS, CDR2 YFSETQ. The CDR3 runs 15 residues. CDR3 region: CASSLGHLLSYEQYF. The CDR3 DNA reads TGCGCCAGCAGCTTGGGACACCTTCTATCCTACGAGCAGTACTTC.

The rearrangement uses TRBV5-1 and TRBJ2-7; TRBD2 agrees at 10 bases. CDR1 and CDR2 (germline): SGHRS, YFSETQ. CDR3 size: 16 residues. V lost 5 bases to trimming and J lost 3 bases; unmatched junction nucleotides: 11. CDR3 DNA sequence: TGCGCCAGCAGTTCTGGCGCACTAGCGGGAAGCTACGAGCAGTACTTC. This sequence encodes CASSSGALAGSYEQYF.

This clone occurred once. The chain joins TRBV15 to TRBJ1-4; the match to TRBD1 covers 9 bases. This CDR3 has 15 amino acids. Germline CDR1 reads LNHNV; CDR2 reads YYDKDF (reference sequence). V dropped 3 bases and J dropped 4; count of bases not matched to a gene: 3. Here the CDR3 DNA reads TGTGCCACCAGCAGGGCGGGACAGGGTAATGAAAAACTGTTTTTT. This translates into CATSRAGQGNEKLFF.

This clone was recorded once. This chain connects TRBV5-6 to TRBJ1-2; 11 nucleotides agree with TRBD1. Trimming at V came to 5 bases and at J to 6 bases, leaving 12 bases not matched to a gene. CDR1 and CDR2 (germline): SGHDT, YYEEEE. The CDR3 spans 16 residues. CDR3 in DNA: TGTGCCAGCAGATTCGGACAGGGGGCAGGTTCAGATGGCTACACCTTC. It is translated as CASRFGQGAGSDGYTF.

The CDR3 DNA reads TGTGCCAGCAGTTCGGGACAGTATGTCCAAGAGACCCAGTACTTC. This encodes CASSSGQYVQETQYF. This chain links TRBV28 with TRBJ2-5; 7 bases fit TRBD1. The CDR3 contains 15 residues. Trimming cost V 4 bases and J 1 base; bases outside gene matches: 6. Per the germline V gene, CDR1 is MDHEN and CDR2 is SYDVKM.

The chain uses TRBV7-9 and TRBJ2-2, with TRBD1 matching over 9 bases. The CDR3 runs to 15 residues. V dropped 1 base and J dropped 3; count of bases not matched to a gene: 0. Germline CDR1 reads SEHNR; CDR2 reads FQNEAQ (reference sequence). The CDR3 coding sequence is TGTGCCAGCAGCTTAGGGGACAGGGACACCGGGGAGCTGTTTTTT. This sequence encodes CASSLGDRDTGELFF.

V and J are TRBV5-1 and TRBJ1-1; TRBD1 might be the D (6 bases). The CDR3 runs 15 residues. V was cut by 0 bases and J by 1 base, with 10 bases left in between. Germline CDR1 reads SGHRS; CDR2 reads YFSETQ. The CDR3 here is CASSLEGHQNTEAFF. The CDR3 bases are TGCGCCAGCAGCTTGGAGGGACACCAGAACACTGAAGCTTTCTTT.

The chain has TRBV7-2 and TRBJ2-7, with 11 bases fitting TRBD2. Germline-derived CDR1 and CDR2 are SGHTA and FQGNSA. This CDR3 has 15 residues. V gave up 5 bases and J gave up 3 bases; unmatched junction bases: 6. Here the CDR3 reads CASSNDGTSGYEQYF. CDR3 sequence (DNA): TGTGCCAGCAGCAACGACGGGACTAGCGGCTACGAGCAGTACTTC.

The V call is TRBV7-8, the J call TRBJ2-7; tentative D call: TRBD2 (6 bases). The V end was cut by 2 bases, the J end by 3 bases, with 8 bases between. CDR3 length: 13 amino acids. Per the germline V gene, CDR1 is SGHVS and CDR2 is FQNEAQ. CDR3 bases: TGTGCCAGCAGCTTATCGGGACTCTACGAGCAGTACTTC. This translates into CASSLSGLYEQYF.

V gene TRBV19 combines with J gene TRBJ2-7; TRBD2 aligns across 7 bases. This CDR3 has 16 residues. The germline V gene encodes CDR1 LNHDA and CDR2 SQIVND (reference sequence). The V and J ends lost 4 bases and 7 bases, in that order; junction bases with no gene match: 16. CDR3 nucleotide sequence: TGTGCCAGTAGTAAAGCGGGCGGGAGCTTTTTGAAAGAGCAGTACTTC. This sequence encodes CASSKAGGSFLKEQYF.

The count of this clone is one. This CDR3 reads CASSQDSDRLSYEQYF. Written as DNA, the CDR3 is TGCGCCAGCAGCCAGGATTCGGACAGGCTCTCCTACGAGCAGTACTTC. V gene TRBV4-1 combines with J gene TRBJ2-7; 7 nucleotides align to TRBD1. The CDR3 contains 16 residues. The J segment lost 0 bases and the V segment lost 3 bases, leaving 8 bases of the junction unmatched. Per the germline V gene, CDR1 is MGHRA and CDR2 is YSYEKL.

This chain joins TRBV5-6 and TRBJ2-1; TRBD2 might be the D (6 bases). This CDR3 has 16 residues. Germline V lookup: CDR1 SGHDT, CDR2 YYEEEE. V lost 4 bases to trimming and J lost 10 bases, with 24 bases between them. The CDR3 DNA is TGTGCCAGCAGCCCGCTAGGGCGGGAACTAGGTAGGGAGCAGTTCTTC. Translation gives CASSPLGRELGREQFF.

V usage is TRBV6-1 and J usage is TRBJ2-7; the D is unclear. The CDR3 has 15 residues. The V end lost 3 bases, the J end lost 0 bases, and 12 bases lay between the germline ends. Germline V lookup: CDR1 MNHNS, CDR2 SASEGT. CDR3 DNA sequence: TGTGCCAGCAGTGACCCCGGGTCCCCCTCCTACGAGCAGTACTTC. It encodes CASSDPGSPSYEQYF.

The rearrangement uses TRBV2 and TRBJ1-1; D not resolved. The CDR3 runs 12 residues. Germline lookup yields CDR1 SNHLY and CDR2 FYNNEI. V dropped 5 bases and J dropped 4 bases, with 8 bases sitting between them. The CDR3 is CASSWLGTEAFF. In DNA, the CDR3 is TGTGCCAGCAGTTGGCTAGGCACTGAAGCTTTCTTT.

This chain links TRBV4-1 with TRBJ2-1; TRBD1 might be the D (6 bases). This CDR3 comprises 15 residues. Trimming stripped 0 bases from V and 8 bases from J, with 14 bases between. Germline CDR1 and CDR2: MGHRA and YSYEKL. CDR3: CASSQDNGGLDEQFF. Here the CDR3 DNA reads TGCGCCAGCAGCCAAGATAATGGGGGCCTCGATGAGCAGTTCTTC.

This clone came up a few times. This chain connects TRBV7-9 to TRBJ1-1; 8 nucleotides match TRBD1. Germline loops: CDR1 SEHNR, CDR2 FQNEAQ (reference sequence). The length of the CDR3 is 13 residues. Losses at the gene ends were 5 bases for V and 4 bases for J; bases not matched to a gene: 3. The CDR3: CASSPTGGTEAFF. The DNA for the CDR3 is TGTGCCAGCAGCCCTACAGGGGGCACTGAAGCTTTCTTT.

This clone was counted between two and nine times. V gene TRBV9 combines with J gene TRBJ1-6; the D is unclear. V was pared by 2 bases and J by 5 bases, with 8 bases between. The germline V gene has CDR1 SGDLS and CDR2 YYNGEE. This CDR3 is built from 14 residues. The DNA for the CDR3 is TGTGCCAGCAGCGTCGAGGGTAATAATTCACCCCTCCACTTT. This encodes CASSVEGNNSPLHF. Full variable domain (missing parts from reference TRBV9 and TRBJ1-6): DSGVTQTPKHLITATGQRVTLRCSPRSGDLSVYWYQQSLDQGLQFLIQYYNGEERAKGNILERFSAQQFPDLHSELNLSSLELGDSALYFCASSVEGNNSPLHFGNGTRLTVT.